The present entry profiles one T cell receptor (beta chain) with its context. Its antigen is unidentified. The sample comes from a study of monozygotic twins with inflammatory bowel disease. The study's findings and limits: Treatment differences in immunosuppression may have added variability to the repertoires of patients. Between concordant and discordant twins, repertoire similarity failed to differ, a result that limited power may explain. Especially where disease activity was present, IBD patients had fewer clonotypes in common with others than healthy twins did.

Germline values: CDR1 LGHNA, CDR2 YNFKEQ. The CDR3 totals 14 residues. TCRdb reanalyzed the 5' RACE reads and collapses them to one entry per CDR3 protein, without DNA. The sample table includes around 140,000 distinct CDR3 sequences. Sequencing input: blood. V and J are TRBV4-2 and TRBJ1-6. The sequence derives from a human donor with ulcerative colitis or Crohn's disease, or a healthy co-twin of an affected twin (not recorded which). The CDR3 sequence: CASSQYQLNSPLHF.